This entry is about one T cell receptor beta chain. The data were produced by immunoSEQ multiplex PCR, yet TCRdb's version contains in-frame clones alone and is incomplete. The table records roughly 350,000 clones, roughly 90% of them present only once. The data were obtained in a study of blood T cell repertoires in COVID-19. Recruits, aged about 18 to 100 years, lived in under 25 US areas. Cohort assignment relied on participant-reported clinical history. Donors in Cohort 3 who had recovered were those with two negative PCRs, healthcare professional clearance, or resolution of their symptoms. Trimming took off 5 bases at V and 1 base at J, with 11 bases between the two ends. The CDR3 has 13 amino acids. The V gene's germline CDR1 is GTSNPN and CDR2 SVGIG (reference sequence).

This clonotype was sampled from a woman under 40 who had recovered from COVID-19. The J gene is TRBJ1-1, the V gene TRBV30; D remains ambiguous. The sequenced material came from PBMCs or T cells enriched from blood (not recorded which). CDR3 nucleotides: TGTGCCTGGTCTAAACTAGGGAACACTGAAGCTTTCTTT. Protein: CAWSKLGNTEAFF.